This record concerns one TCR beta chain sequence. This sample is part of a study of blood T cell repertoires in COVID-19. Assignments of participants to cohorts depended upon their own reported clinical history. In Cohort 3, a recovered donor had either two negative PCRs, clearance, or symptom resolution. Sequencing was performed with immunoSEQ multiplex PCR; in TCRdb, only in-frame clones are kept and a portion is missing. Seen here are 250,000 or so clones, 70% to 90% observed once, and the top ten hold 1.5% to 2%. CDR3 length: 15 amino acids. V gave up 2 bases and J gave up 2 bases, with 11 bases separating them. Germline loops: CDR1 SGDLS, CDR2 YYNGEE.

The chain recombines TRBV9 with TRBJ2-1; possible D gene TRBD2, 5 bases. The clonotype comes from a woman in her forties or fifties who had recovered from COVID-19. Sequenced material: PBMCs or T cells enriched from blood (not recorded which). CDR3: CASSVSATTYNEQFF. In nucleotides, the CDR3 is TGTGCCAGCAGCGTTAGCGCAACCACCTACAATGAGCAGTTCTTC.